The T cell receptor (beta chain) under discussion was sequenced for a study of a mutant IDH1 vaccine in newly diagnosed glioma. Points from the study as a whole: Among top peripheral T cell clonotypes, changes seemed unrelated to pseudoprogression. Vaccination induced immune responses in about 93% of patients.

Sample time point: week 11, during vaccination. Doses of 300 ug of mutant IDH1 20-mer peptide were given with topical imiquimod. TCRdb's copy holds only in-frame clones and misses some; the assay was immunoSEQ multiplex PCR. This sample has around 100,000 clones, with about nine tenths found just once. V shed 5 bases and J shed 3 bases, with 11 bases lying between them. The germline V gene has CDR1 SGHTA and CDR2 FQGNSA. This CDR3 is 14 amino acids long. Comments on this clone: The antigen is undetermined.

The chain joins TRBV7-2 to TRBJ2-1; possibly TRBD2 for D (5 bases). Material: PBMCs, obtained from a glioma patient whose treatment included an IDH1 peptide vaccine. The origin of this receptor is a woman in her 50s with glioma. CDR3 region: CASSPLGLYNEQFF. The CDR3 DNA is TGTGCCAGCAGCCCACTAGGACTCTACAATGAGCAGTTCTTC.